One sample yielded the 2 T cell receptor beta chains listed below, sequenced in a study of cytomegalovirus exposure and HLA in healthy donors. The PCR made use of 60 Vbeta and 13 Jbeta primers. Profiling relied on immunoSEQ multiplex PCR, and the TCRdb table lists in-frame clones only, not all of them. The sample's table shows 40,000 to 45,000 clones. Sequencing was carried out using PBMCs. These TCRs come from a woman between 25 and 40 years old in good health and CMV-seronegative.

For this clone: The junction shows a germline mismatch at one end, possibly a read error. The rearrangement joins TRBV19 to TRBJ2-1; D is undetermined. The CDR3 covers 14 residues. CDR1 LNHDA and CDR2 SQIVND come from the germline V gene (reference sequence). CDR3 sequence reads: CASAAAASDNEQFF. The CDR3 nucleotides are TGTGCCAGCGCCGCGGCAGCCTCCGACAATGAGCAGTTCTTC.

The chain carries TRBV18 and TRBJ2-1; 12 bases line up with TRBD2. V was clipped by 3 bases and J by 2 bases; unmatched bases: 8. CDR1 is KGHSH, CDR2 LQKENI, per germline. The CDR3 covers 18 residues. In nucleotides, the CDR3 is TGTGCCAGCTCACCGCCCGTCGGACTAGCGGGAACCTACAATGAGCAGTTCTTC. As protein: CASSPPVGLAGTYNEQFF. Full variable domain (rest looked up from reference TRBV18 and TRBJ2-1): NAGVMQNPRHLVRRRGQEARLRCSPMKGHSHVYWYRQLPEEGLKFMVYLQKENIIDESGMPKERFSAEFPKEGPSILRIQQVVRGDSAAYFCASSPPVGLAGTYNEQFFGPGTRLTVL.